The 26 T cell receptor beta chains listed next were all sequenced from one sample in a study of T-cell memory formation after mild COVID-19 (dated by TCRdb to the early 2020s). The library was made by 5' RACE. The instrument was an Illumina NovaSeq 6000. Through fastp at Q25 and MiXCR, TCRdb rebuilt clones from the public reads, retaining in-frame beta chains. For every CDR3 protein sequence, its rows merge into one entry that carries the most common genes and DNA. The table for this sample lists some 120,000 distinct CDR3 sequences; approximately 15% of them were counted only once. The ten largest clones add up to around 13% of the sample. The sequenced sample was PBMCs or a T cell subset sorted from them (not recorded which). These receptors originate from an adult woman who had mild COVID-19 (a few samples of this study predate the infection). The sample titles of this study are shuffled in the database, so cell type and time point are left out; the donor was told from shared clones.

V is TRBV9 and J is TRBJ2-3; D remains unclear. Germline V lookup: CDR1 SGDLS, CDR2 YYNGEE. There are 15 residues in the CDR3. The V end was cut by 0 bases, the J end by 0 bases, with 8 bases between. The CDR3 here is CASSVGTPSTDTQYF. The CDR3 nucleotides read TGTGCCAGCAGCGTAGGTACCCCTAGCACAGATACGCAGTATTTT. Full variable domain (rest looked up from reference TRBV9 and TRBJ2-3): DSGVTQTPKHLITATGQRVTLRCSPRSGDLSVYWYQQSLDQGLQFLIQYYNGEERAKGNILERFSAQQFPDLHSELNLSSLELGDSALYFCASSVGTPSTDTQYFGPGTRLTVL.

This clonotype has just a few counts. The chain links TRBV4-3 to TRBJ1-4; no definite D call. Trimming cost V 0 bases and J 8 bases, with 13 bases left between them. The CDR3 is 15 residues long. CDR1 is LGHNA, CDR2 YSLEER, per germline. CDR3 amino acids: CASSQDPGGNEKLFF. The CDR3 nucleotides are TGCGCCAGCAGCCAAGATCCGGGAGGGAACGAAAAACTGTTTTTT.

This chain connects TRBV7-3 to TRBJ1-1; unclear D gene. The CDR3 sequence is 14 residues long. Germline CDR1 is SGHTA and CDR2 is FQGTGA. Trimming pared 5 bases from V and 1 base from J, leaving 11 bases between. As DNA, the CDR3 is TGTGCCAGCAGCCCCTCGATGGAGAACACTGAAGCTTTCTTT. It codes for CASSPSMENTEAFF.

The table lists this clonotype with a few counts. The chain joins TRBV3-1 to TRBJ1-3, with D hard to call. In germline, CDR1 is LGHDT, CDR2 YNNKEL (reference sequence). The CDR3 totals 15 residues. V was pared by 1 base and J by 0 bases, with 7 bases between. The CDR3 reads CASSQAQTSGNTIYF. The DNA of the CDR3 is TGTGCCAGCAGCCAAGCACAGACCTCTGGAAACACCATATATTTT.

A note on this clonotype: An end of the junction differs from the germline gene, which may be a read error. The V call is TRBV7-6, the J call TRBJ2-2, with 10 bases lining up with TRBD1. CDR3 length: 15 residues. In germline, CDR1 is SGHVS, CDR2 FNYEAQ. The CDR3 DNA is TGTGCCTCTCGGCGGACAGGGGGATCATCTGGGGAGATGTTTTTT. It translates to CASRRTGGSSGEMFF.

V gene TRBV4-2 combines with J gene TRBJ1-5; D perhaps matches TRBD1 (6 bases). This CDR3 has 15 amino acids. The V end was cut by 0 bases, the J end by 4 bases, with 10 bases between. Germline V gene sequence: CDR1 LGHNA, CDR2 YNFKEQ. CDR3: CASSQEEGGNQPQHF. The DNA for the CDR3 is TGTGCCAGCAGCCAAGAAGAGGGGGGTAATCAGCCCCAGCATTTT.

This chain uses TRBV11-3 with TRBJ2-3; the match to TRBD2 covers 13 bases. Germline V gene data show CDR1 as SGHNT and CDR2 as YENEEA. Trimming removed 5 bases from V and 5 bases from J; junction bases left unmatched: 7. This CDR3 is 16 amino acids long. The CDR3 sequence: CASSPGTSGTKDTQYF. In nucleotides, the CDR3 is TGTGCCAGCAGCCCGGGGACTAGCGGGACTAAAGATACGCAGTATTTT.

There are many counts of this clonotype. The chain has TRBV20-1 and TRBJ2-1; perhaps TRBD2 as D (6 bases). CDR1 and CDR2 (germline): DFQATT, SNEGSKA (reference sequence). Trimming pared 7 bases from V and 5 bases from J, leaving 12 bases between. The CDR3 totals 12 residues. The CDR3 region is CSVRGRDNEQFF. Here the CDR3 DNA reads TGCAGTGTGCGGGGCCGCGACAATGAGCAGTTCTTC.

This clonotype was counted between two and nine times. The V and J genes are TRBV2 and TRBJ1-6, with TRBD1 matching 11 bases. J lost 9 bases, V lost 6 bases, and 7 bases had no gene match. Germline lookup yields CDR1 SNHLY and CDR2 FYNNEI. The CDR3 spans 15 residues. CDR3 region: CASRGTGGKGSPLHF. CDR3 nucleotides: TGTGCCAGCAGGGGGACAGGGGGTAAGGGTTCACCCCTCCACTTT. The complete variable domain, with remaining parts taken from reference TRBV2 and TRBJ1-6, reads EPEVTQTPSHQVTQMGQEVILRCVPISNHLYFYWYRQILGQKVEFLVSFYNNEISEKSEIFDDQFSVERPDGSNFTLKIRSTKLEDSAMYFCASRGTGGKGSPLHFGNGTRLTVT.

CDR3 loop: CASSSPGQETQYF. The CDR3 DNA reads as TGTGCCAGCAGCTCCCCGGGACAAGAGACCCAGTACTTC. This chain connects TRBV11-1 to TRBJ2-5; D may be TRBD2 (5 bases). Germline-derived CDR1 and CDR2 are SGHAT and FQDESV (reference sequence). The CDR3 loop spans 13 amino acids. The V end was cut by 4 bases, the J end by 2 bases, with 8 bases between.

This clonotype appeared a few times. The V and J genes are TRBV6-5 and TRBJ2-1; 11 nucleotides match TRBD1. The length of the CDR3 is 15 residues. After removal of 5 bases from V and 7 bases from J, the junction contained 7 bases not matched to a gene. CDR1 is MNHEY, CDR2 SVGAGI, per germline. This CDR3 reads CASSRDRGTRNEQFF. CDR3 DNA: TGTGCCAGCAGTCGGGACAGGGGGACTCGTAATGAGCAGTTCTTC.

This clonotype was counted between two and nine times. The V call is TRBV7-9, the J call TRBJ1-3; a weak D match, TRBD1 (5 bases). V lost 4 bases and J 1 base, leaving 20 bases between the germline ends. Germline V lookup: CDR1 SEHNR, CDR2 FQNEAQ (reference sequence). The CDR3 has 18 amino acids. The CDR3 loop is CASSSTTQGLKSGNTIYF. The CDR3 coding sequence is TGTGCCAGCAGCTCAACCACGCAGGGATTGAAATCTGGAAACACCATATATTTT.

The genes are TRBV7-8 and TRBJ1-6, with D possibly being TRBD1 (6 bases). Trimming shortened V by 5 bases and J by 5 bases, and 19 bases separated the two germline ends. Germline CDR1 SGHVS, CDR2 FQNEAQ. This CDR3 contains 17 residues. The CDR3 nucleotides read TGTGCCAGCAGCCAACAGGGCTCCCGGATGGATAATTCACCCCTCCACTTT. It encodes CASSQQGSRMDNSPLHF.

This clonotype appeared a few times. The chain links TRBV24-1 to TRBJ1-1; 9 bases map to TRBD1. The length of the CDR3 is 15 residues. Germline CDR1 is KGHDR and CDR2 is SFDVKD. With 4 bases clipped from V and 4 bases from J, the junction kept 6 bases outside the gene matches. The CDR3 DNA reads TGTGCCACCAGTGACCCGACAGGGGGGCCCACTGAAGCTTTCTTT. This translates into CATSDPTGGPTEAFF.

This chain joins TRBV7-3 and TRBJ2-1, with TRBD2 matching over 10 bases. V shed 8 bases and J 6 bases; nucleotides not matched to a gene: 10. The germline gives CDR1 SGHTA, CDR2 FQGTGA. The CDR3 covers 15 residues. The CDR3 nucleotides are TGTGCCAGCTCTAAAGCGGGGGGGCCCGGCAATGAGCAGTTCTTC. Protein product: CASSKAGGPGNEQFF.

This chain joins TRBV14 and TRBJ1-1; D is ambiguous. The CDR3 is 14 residues long. The germline gives CDR1 SGHDN, CDR2 FVKESK. The germline V and J ends were trimmed by 4 bases and 1 base, with 10 bases remaining between them. The CDR3 loop is CASSLTPGNTEAFF. The CDR3 nucleotides read TGTGCCAGCAGCCTCACGCCGGGGAACACTGAAGCTTTCTTT. Looking up the rest from reference TRBV14 and TRBJ1-1 gives the full variable domain: EAGVTQFPSHSVIEKGQTVTLRCDPISGHDNLYWYRRVMGKEIKFLLHFVKESKQDESGMPNNRFLAERTGGTYSTLKVQPAELEDSGVYFCASSLTPGNTEAFFGQGTRLTVV.

This clonotype was counted many times. The chain couples TRBV5-5 to TRBJ2-3; 8 nucleotides match TRBD1. CDR1 is SGHKS, CDR2 YYEKEE, per germline (reference sequence). The CDR3 is 14 residues long. V was pared by 3 bases and J by 3 bases, with 3 bases of the junction left unmatched. CDR3 in amino acids: CASSSRTGTDTQYF. The CDR3 region has the DNA TGTGCCAGCAGCTCCCGGACAGGGACAGATACGCAGTATTTT. Variable domain in full (rest from reference TRBV5-5 and TRBJ2-3): DAGVTQSPTHLIKTRGQQVTLRCSPISGHKSVSWYQQVLGQGPQFIFQYYEKEERGRGNFPDRFSARQFPNYSSELNVNALLLGDSALYLCASSSRTGTDTQYFGPGTRLTVL.

The gene calls are TRBV7-2 and TRBJ1-6; D remains ambiguous. The germline V gene encodes CDR1 SGHTA and CDR2 FQGNSA. The V and J ends lost 2 bases and 6 bases respectively, with 11 bases between them. The CDR3 totals 15 residues. The CDR3 loop reads CASSLTAVTNSPLHF. The DNA for the CDR3 is TGTGCCAGCAGCTTAACGGCTGTTACTAATTCACCCCTCCACTTT.

This clonotype occurred a few times. The V call is TRBV5-1, the J call TRBJ1-1; no firm D call. The CDR3 contains 16 residues. The V gene lost 2 bases and the J gene lost 4 bases, with 18 bases spanning the gap. Germline lookup yields CDR1 SGHRS and CDR2 YFSETQ. The CDR3 sequence is CASSFSGFEKGTEAFF. DNA of the CDR3: TGCGCCAGCAGCTTTTCAGGATTCGAAAAGGGCACTGAAGCTTTCTTT.

This clonotype was seen a few times. The chain uses TRBV7-8 and TRBJ2-5; TRBD2 aligns across 8 bases. The V and J ends lost 1 base and 1 base, in that order; junction bases with no gene match: 11. This CDR3 comprises 18 residues. Per germline, CDR1 SGHVS and CDR2 FQNEAQ. The CDR3 sequence is CASSLGRLAGTLQETQYF. DNA of the CDR3: TGTGCCAGCAGCTTAGGGCGATTAGCGGGGACGCTCCAAGAGACCCAGTACTTC. The full variable domain, completed using reference TRBV7-8 and TRBJ2-5, is GAGVSQSPRYKVAKRGQDVALRCDPISGHVSLFWYQQALGQGPEFLTYFQNEAQLDKSGLPSDRFFAERPEGSVSTLKIQRTQQEDSAVYLCASSLGRLAGTLQETQYFGPGTRLLVL.

The rearrangement joins TRBV15 to TRBJ1-2; D uncertain. In germline, CDR1 is LNHNV, CDR2 YYDKDF (reference sequence). The CDR3 is 15 residues long. The germline V and J ends were trimmed by 2 bases and 0 bases, with 10 bases remaining between them. CDR3 amino acids: CATSRRGQSNYGYTF. For the CDR3, the DNA is TGTGCCACCAGCAGACGCGGGCAGTCTAACTATGGCTACACCTTC.

V and J are TRBV5-6 and TRBJ2-5; no clear D. V lost 0 bases, J lost 6 bases, and 9 bases lay in between. Germline V gene lookup returns CDR1 SGHDT and CDR2 YYEEEE. The CDR3 contains 13 residues. CDR3 sequence: CASSLDSSKTQYF. CDR3 DNA sequence: TGTGCCAGCAGCTTGGATAGCTCAAAGACCCAGTACTTC. The whole variable domain, filled in from reference TRBV5-6 and TRBJ2-5, reads DAGVTQSPTHLIKTRGQQVTLRCSPKSGHDTVSWYQQALGQGPQFIFQYYEEEERQRGNFPDRFSGHQFPNYSSELNVNALLLGDSALYLCASSLDSSKTQYFGPGTRLLVL.

The rearrangement uses TRBV19 and TRBJ2-7; 8 nucleotides agree with TRBD1. The ends lost 4 bases at V and 4 bases at J; junction bases unmatched: 3. This CDR3 region has 13 residues. Germline V CDR1 and CDR2: LNHDA, SQIVND (reference sequence). In nucleotides, the CDR3 is TGTGCCAGTAGTACGCGACAGGGGTACGAGCAGTACTTC. As protein: CASSTRQGYEQYF. The variable domain in full, with the rest retrieved from reference TRBV19 and TRBJ2-7, is DGGITQSPKYLFRKEGQNVTLSCEQNLNHDAMYWYRQDPGQGLRLIYYSQIVNDFQKGDIAEGYSVSREKKESFPLTVTSAQKNPTAFYLCASSTRQGYEQYFGPGTRLTVT.

This chain uses TRBV12-3 or TRBV12-4 with TRBJ2-3; 7 bases fit TRBD2. The CDR3 contains 14 residues. V trimming: 5 bases; J trimming: 1 base; junction bases outside the gene matches: 3. CDR3 coding DNA: TGTGCCAGCAGTCCGACTAGCCGCACAGATACGCAGTATTTT. Protein: CASSPTSRTDTQYF.

V gene TRBV4-3 combines with J gene TRBJ2-7; D perhaps matches TRBD2 (6 bases). Germline-derived CDR1 and CDR2 are LGHNA and YSLEER. Trimming cost V 1 base and J 0 bases, with 10 bases left between them. The CDR3 is made up of 15 amino acids. The CDR3 loop reads CASSQAGDSSYEQYF. The DNA for the CDR3 is TGCGCCAGCAGCCAAGCGGGAGACAGCTCCTACGAGCAGTACTTC.

This clonotype was observed at least ten times. The chain carries TRBV7-6 and TRBJ2-1; D possibly corresponds to TRBD1 (5 bases). Germline V gene data show CDR1 as SGHVS and CDR2 as FNYEAQ. This CDR3 has 15 amino acids. V was clipped by 0 bases and J by 6 bases, with 12 bases between them. In DNA, the CDR3 is TGTGCCAGCAGCTTAGCTGGGGCGCTTGTCAATGAGCAGTTCTTC. Encoded protein: CASSLAGALVNEQFF.